Each of the 20 T cell receptor beta chains below was sequenced from the same sample in a study of CD8+CD57+ T cells in acquired aplastic anemia. All sequencing subjects had displayed CD8+CD57+ cell expansion on flow cytometry. CDR3 and TCR beta VDJ profiling relied on genomic DNA as the template. Each CDR3 protein gets one entry after TCRdb re-called the reads with MiXCR. The profile shows about 160,000 distinct CDR3 sequences, about 64% of them singletons. The specimen was sorted CD4+, CD8+, or CD8+CD57+ T cells (not recorded which) from PBMCs. The source is a human donor with aplastic anemia.

The chain couples TRBV7-2 to TRBJ1-1; TRBD1 matches 9 bases. This CDR3 spans 15 amino acids. V trimming: 5 bases; J trimming: 5 bases; junction bases outside the gene matches: 9. The germline CDR1 and CDR2 sequences are SGHTA and FQGNSA. DNA of the CDR3: TGTGCCAGCAGCCCGCTACAGGGGGCGAGGACTGAAGCTTTCTTT. This gives the protein CASSPLQGARTEAFF.

The rearrangement uses TRBV24-1 and TRBJ2-2; 7 bases fit TRBD1. Per the germline V gene, CDR1 is KGHDR and CDR2 is SFDVKD. CDR3 size: 14 residues. J gave up 3 bases and V 6 bases, and 3 bases lay outside the gene matches. The CDR3 coding sequence is TGTGCCACCAGTAAAGGGGGCGACACCGGGGAGCTGTTTTTT. Translation: CATSKGGDTGELFF.

The chain links TRBV24-1 to TRBJ1-1; 7 bases fit TRBD1. The CDR3 is 12 amino acids. V dropped 12 bases and J dropped 0; count of bases not matched to a gene: 3. Per germline, CDR1 KGHDR and CDR2 SFDVKD. The CDR3 region is CAVGQLNTEAFF. The CDR3 DNA sequence: TGTGCCGTGGGACAGTTGAACACTGAAGCTTTCTTT.

This clonotype was counted between two and nine times. Here the CDR3 DNA reads TGCAGTGCTATGACTAGACCCGGCGAGCAGTACTTC. Translation gives CSAMTRPGEQYF. The chain has TRBV20-1 and TRBJ2-7; a weak D match, TRBD2 (6 bases). Germline V lookup: CDR1 DFQATT, CDR2 SNEGSKA (reference sequence). This CDR3 has 12 residues. Trimming removed 4 bases at V and 6 bases at J, with 13 bases between.

This clonotype has just a few counts. V gene TRBV7-9 combines with J gene TRBJ1-1; TRBD1 might be the D (5 bases). Deletions cut 7 bases from V and 6 bases from J, with 9 bases between. Germline CDR1 reads SEHNR; CDR2 reads FQNEAQ (reference sequence). The CDR3 spans 11 residues. The CDR3 spells CASKGWAEAFF. DNA for the CDR3: TGTGCCAGCAAGGGGTGGGCTGAAGCTTTCTTT.

The V call is TRBV29-1, the J call TRBJ2-3; D call uncertain. With 7 bases removed from V and 2 bases from J, the gap between germline ends came to 22 bases. This CDR3 region has 16 residues. Germline CDR1 SQVTM, CDR2 ANQGSEA. As DNA, the CDR3 is TGCAGCGACTCTGACCCCCGCTATGACATCACAGATACGCAGTATTTT. Translated, it gives CSDSDPRYDITDTQYF.

The chain has TRBV12-3 or TRBV12-4 and TRBJ1-1, with 8 bases lining up with TRBD1. The CDR3 is 14 amino acids. V shed 5 bases and J 1 base; nucleotides not matched to a gene: 3. CDR3 amino acids: CASSVQGANTEAFF. The CDR3, as DNA: TGTGCCAGCAGTGTCCAGGGGGCGAACACTGAAGCTTTCTTT.

This clonotype has more than one count but fewer than ten. The chain has TRBV20-1 and TRBJ2-3, with 9 bases fitting TRBD2. CDR1 and CDR2 (germline): DFQATT, SNEGSKA (reference sequence). The CDR3 runs to 14 residues. The junction had 10 bases not matched to a gene; V was cut back by 6 bases and J by 6 bases. CDR3 in amino acids: CSAATRGRDDTQYF. The CDR3, as DNA: TGCAGTGCAGCTACCCGCGGGAGGGATGATACGCAGTATTTT.

This clonotype showed up many times. The J gene is TRBJ2-1, the V gene TRBV12-3 or TRBV12-4; 7 bases fit TRBD2. This CDR3 contains 14 residues. V lost 6 bases to trimming and J lost 12 bases; unmatched junction nucleotides: 14. The CDR3, as DNA: TGTGCCAGCAGAGACGAGGCGGGGTGGGGGGGGCAGTTCTTC. This sequence encodes CASRDEAGWGGQFF.

The genes are TRBV7-8 and TRBJ2-7, with D unclear. Germline V gene data show CDR1 as SGHVS and CDR2 as FQNEAQ. There are 14 residues in the CDR3. V was trimmed by 5 bases and J by 7 bases, leaving 18 bases between them. In DNA, the CDR3 is TGTGCCAGCAGCCCCTCCTCAGGCGTGGGGGAGCAGTACTTC. It codes for CASSPSSGVGEQYF.

This rearrangement joins TRBV7-6 to TRBJ2-2; D gene unclear. Germline values: CDR1 SGHVS, CDR2 FNYEAQ. The CDR3 loop spans 14 amino acids. Trimming shortened V by 5 bases and J by 6 bases, and 13 bases separated the two germline ends. The CDR3, as DNA: TGTGCCAGCAGCCAGACGTACAGTGCCGGGGAGCTGTTTTTT. Encoded protein: CASSQTYSAGELFF.

The chain couples TRBV5-1 to TRBJ2-7, with 11 bases lining up with TRBD2. CDR3 size: 16 residues. Germline CDR1 is SGHRS and CDR2 is YFSETQ. The ends lost 4 bases at V and 4 bases at J; junction bases unmatched: 10. The CDR3 is CASSPGNGLAGYEQYF. Here the CDR3 DNA reads TGCGCCAGCAGCCCGGGGAATGGACTAGCGGGTTACGAGCAGTACTTC. Looking up the rest from reference TRBV5-1 and TRBJ2-7 gives the full variable domain: KAGVTQTPRYLIKTRGQQVTLSCSPISGHRSVSWYQQTPGQGLQFLFEYFSETQRNKGNFPGRFSGRQFSNSRSEMNVSTLELGDSALYLCASSPGNGLAGYEQYFGPGTRLTVT.

This chain connects TRBV6-4 to TRBJ2-5; D is unresolved. The CDR3 runs 13 residues. In germline, CDR1 is MRHNA, CDR2 SNTAGT. V lost 0 bases and J 10 bases, leaving 12 bases between the germline ends. The CDR3 DNA is TGTGCCAGCAGTGACTCGGGTCAGAGAGACCAGTACTTC. This translates into CASSDSGQRDQYF.

The CDR3 spells CSARDPTSVETQYF. The DNA of the CDR3 is TGCAGTGCTAGAGATCCGACTAGCGTGGAGACCCAGTACTTC. The rearrangement uses TRBV20-1 and TRBJ2-5, with TRBD2 matching 8 bases. J was trimmed by 5 bases and V by 0 bases; bases with no gene match: 5. The CDR3 has 14 amino acids. The V gene's germline CDR1 is DFQATT and CDR2 SNEGSKA (reference sequence).

The J gene is TRBJ1-2, the V gene TRBV7-2; 7 bases fit TRBD1. The CDR3 spans 16 residues. Germline loops: CDR1 SGHTA, CDR2 FQGNSA. V dropped 3 bases and J dropped 8; count of bases not matched to a gene: 15. CDR3 residues: CASSLGGDSVLRGYTF. The CDR3 bases are TGTGCCAGCAGCTTGGGGGGGGACAGCGTCCTTAGGGGCTACACCTTC. Combining the CDR3 with reference TRBV7-2 and TRBJ1-2 gives the whole variable domain GAGVSQSPSNKVTEKGKDVELRCDPISGHTALYWYRQSLGQGLEFLIYFQGNSAPDKSGLPSDRFSAERTGGSVSTLTIQRTQQEDSAVYLCASSLGGDSVLRGYTFGSGTRLTVV.

This sequence joins TRBV29-1 and TRBJ1-1; 7 bases match TRBD1. Trimming took 6 bases from V and 8 from J; bases not matched to a gene: 12. The CDR3 length is 13 residues. Germline loops: CDR1 SQVTM, CDR2 ANQGSEA. The CDR3 spells CSVENRQGSEAFF. CDR3 nucleotide sequence: TGCAGCGTAGAGAACCGACAGGGCTCCGAAGCTTTCTTT.

With respect to this clonotype: The junction departs from the called germline gene at one end, perhaps through a read error. This chain joins TRBV5-1 and TRBJ2-2; possibly TRBD1 for D (6 bases). Germline V gene sequence: CDR1 SGHRS, CDR2 YFSETQ. CDR3 length: 13 residues. The CDR3 DNA follows: TGCGCCAACAGCTTAACAGGGTCCGGGGAGCTGTTTTTT. Its translation is CANSLTGSGELFF.

This clonotype appeared once. CDR3 bases: TGCAGTGCTAGAGGTCTACTGGCGGGGGGGGACACCGGGGAGCTGTTTTTT. Its translation: CSARGLLAGGDTGELFF. The V call is TRBV20-1, the J call TRBJ2-2; 9 bases agree with TRBD2. The germline V gene has CDR1 DFQATT and CDR2 SNEGSKA (reference sequence). The CDR3 has 17 amino acids. J lost 3 bases, V lost 1 base, and 9 bases had no gene match.

The rearrangement uses TRBV29-1 and TRBJ1-1; D possibly corresponds to TRBD1 (6 bases). The V end was cut by 2 bases, the J end by 3 bases, with 10 bases between. The germline CDR1 and CDR2 sequences are SQVTM and ANQGSEA. The CDR3 covers 13 residues. CDR3 amino acids: CSVEQGMDTEAFF. DNA of the CDR3: TGCAGCGTTGAACAGGGGATGGACACTGAAGCTTTCTTT.

This clonotype appeared a few times. The rearrangement joins TRBV24-1 to TRBJ2-7; 9 bases are a match to TRBD1. Germline V gives CDR1 KGHDR, CDR2 SFDVKD. V lost 10 bases to trimming and J lost 3 bases; unmatched junction nucleotides: 0. The CDR3 sequence is 11 residues long. The CDR3 nucleotides are TGTGCCACGGGACAGGGCTACGAGCAGTACTTC. It is translated as CATGQGYEQYF.